The sequence of this T cell receptor (beta chain) was determined in a study of shared clonotypes between healthy human individuals. General study findings and limits: Unshared clonotypes carried lower generation probabilities than those common to all four donors.

It was across several immunoSEQ plates that each subset's genomic DNA was evenly split. Sequencing used immunoSEQ multiplex PCR; TCRdb keeps in-frame clones, though not all of them. The table shows over 1.4 million clones, with more than 95% occurring only once. The CDR3 runs to 16 residues. The J segment lost 5 bases and the V segment lost 0 bases, leaving 7 bases of the junction unmatched. The V gene's germline CDR1 is MGHRA and CDR2 YSYEKL. Comment on this clone: The antigen is not known. Other nucleotide sequences from this sample produce the same CDR3.

Sequencing was done on a sample of naive CD4+ T cells sorted from blood. The subset denotes: CD45RA+ positively selected. The chain recombines TRBV4-1 with TRBJ1-1, with 9 bases matching TRBD1. The clonotype was recovered from a man aged 30 to 39 in good health. CDR3 loop: CASSQEGGQGRTEAFF. The CDR3 DNA is TGCGCCAGCAGCCAAGAAGGAGGACAGGGGAGGACTGAAGCTTTCTTT.